The T cell receptor (beta chain) described here comes from a study of blood T cell repertoires in COVID-19. Overall study: Donors in the United States, Italy and Spain gave samples during acute or convalescent COVID-19.

Original data processing: For nucleated cells, counts were estimated from reference gene primer amplification. Generated by immunoSEQ multiplex PCR, the TCRdb table keeps only in-frame clones and is missing some. The DNA was the basis for D and trimming; V, J and clone size are from that table. The table has about 150,000 clones, around 81% seen once; the top ten hold approximately 11%. CDR3 length: 15 amino acids. In germline, CDR1 is SEHNR, CDR2 FQNEAQ (reference sequence). V gave up 5 bases and J gave up 5 bases; unmatched junction bases: 9. Sequencing input: peripheral blood. The genes are TRBV7-9 and TRBJ1-1, with TRBD1 matching 9 bases. The receptor was isolated from a man between 65 and 85 years old with active or convalescent COVID-19. CDR3 residues: CASSLQQGAITEAFF. DNA for the CDR3: TGTGCCAGCAGCCTCCAACAGGGGGCGATAACTGAAGCTTTCTTT.